This entry is about one TCR beta chain. This specimen comes from a study of neoadjuvant nivolumab and ipilimumab in lung cancer. Study information: Patients got nivolumab 3 mg/kg on days 1, 15 and 29; combination added ipilimumab 1 mg/kg day 1.

The method was immunoSEQ multiplex PCR; TCRdb's version includes in-frame clones alone and lacks a portion of them. The sample has 30,000 to 35,000 clones; 90% are singletons. Germline V gives CDR1 MNHNS, CDR2 SASEGT. Trimming stripped 4 bases from V and 2 bases from J, with 12 bases between. CDR3 size: 15 residues. This specimen was peripheral blood, taken after neoadjuvant nivolumab, alone or with ipilimumab, at or shortly before surgery. The receptor was derived from an adult with non-small cell lung cancer. The rearrangement uses TRBV6-1 and TRBJ1-5; D might be TRBD1 (6 bases). The CDR3 loop reads CASSVRGEGNQPQHF. The CDR3 bases are TGTGCCAGCAGTGTGAGGGGGGAAGGCAATCAGCCCCAGCATTTT.